Listed below are T cell receptor beta chains from one sample, sequenced in a study of CD8+CD57+ T cells in acquired aplastic anemia. One entry per CDR3 protein, called by TCRdb with MiXCR from the reads. Among about 130,000 distinct CDR3 sequences listed, over 45% were seen once. Sequencing was carried out using sorted CD4+, CD8+, or CD8+CD57+ T cells (not recorded which) from PBMCs. These receptors came from a human donor in good health, serving as a control. The conserved cysteine and the conserved F or W are not part of the CDR3 here.

J gene: TRBJ1-3; V gene: TRBV29-1; CDR3 protein: SVERGRGGNTIY
J gene: TRBJ1-4; V gene: TRBV30; CDR3 protein: AWSGIMEGEKLF
J gene: TRBJ1-2; V gene: TRBV6-5; CDR3 protein: ASSSIILGPGGYGYT
J gene: TRBJ1-6; V gene: TRBV15; CDR3 protein: AASPPPGQPCYNSPLH
J gene: TRBJ2-2; V gene: TRBV11-3; CDR3 protein: ASSLVFGAIGELF
J gene: TRBJ2-7; V gene: TRBV29-1; CDR3 protein: SAEGATYEQY
J gene: TRBJ2-7; V gene: TRBV11-1; CDR3 protein: ASSFIAGASLYEQY
J gene: TRBJ2-3; V gene: TRBV24-1; CDR3 protein: ATEGTDTQY
J gene: TRBJ2-5; V gene: TRBV10-2; CDR3 protein: ASEGNKETQY
J gene: TRBJ1-1; V gene: TRBV12-3/TRBV12-4; CDR3 protein: ASSPGQGGRPAEAF
J gene: TRBJ2-7; V gene: TRBV25-1; CDR3 protein: ASSEGLAGVRQY
J gene: TRBJ2-1; V gene: TRBV19; CDR3 protein: ASSIAGGGYNEQF
J gene: TRBJ2-5; V gene: TRBV20-1; CDR3 protein: SAKKTSGGLETQY
J gene: TRBJ1-2; V gene: TRBV29-1; CDR3 protein: SVDPGNYGYT
J gene: TRBJ2-5; V gene: TRBV18; CDR3 protein: ASSPREIGRAETQY
J gene: TRBJ2-7; V gene: TRBV6-4; CDR3 protein: ASSVGRTGLSYEQY
J gene: TRBJ2-7; V gene: TRBV3-1; CDR3 protein: ASSPTGAGAVYEQY
J gene: TRBJ2-5; V gene: TRBV20-1; CDR3 protein: SARDWQGQETQY
J gene: TRBJ2-1; V gene: TRBV20-1; CDR3 protein: SASGEHRGRRNEQF
J gene: TRBJ1-2; V gene: TRBV20-1; CDR3 protein: SAENRDNFNYGYT
J gene: TRBJ1-1; V gene: TRBV7-9; CDR3 protein: ASSSDRQKGAF
J gene: TRBJ2-7; V gene: TRBV30; CDR3 protein: AWSAGTNYEQY
J gene: TRBJ1-1; V gene: TRBV3-1; CDR3 protein: ASRSGNTEAF
J gene: TRBJ1-6; V gene: TRBV19; CDR3 protein: ASSLVTGGNSPLH
J gene: TRBJ2-7; V gene: TRBV19; CDR3 protein: ASKPLHRVTYEQY
J gene: TRBJ2-5; V gene: TRBV7-2; CDR3 protein: ASSFGRRGETQY
J gene: TRBJ1-5; V gene: TRBV5-6; CDR3 protein: ASSLAGASNQPQH
J gene: TRBJ2-3; V gene: TRBV11-2; CDR3 protein: ASSSGMGTGKVDTQY
J gene: TRBJ2-1; V gene: TRBV6-2/TRBV6-3; CDR3 protein: ATKRSSRDEQF
J gene: TRBJ2-5; V gene: TRBV10-1; CDR3 protein: ASSEGTVSQETQY
J gene: TRBJ2-7; V gene: TRBV18; CDR3 protein: ASSPPRAGDEQY
J gene: TRBJ1-6; V gene: TRBV20-1; CDR3 protein: SAKSNRDASPLH
J gene: TRBJ2-7; V gene: TRBV19; CDR3 protein: ASSVTGSVVEQY
J gene: TRBJ2-1; V gene: TRBV6-2/TRBV6-3; CDR3 protein: AISEYNEQF
J gene: TRBJ1-1; V gene: TRBV7-3; CDR3 protein: ASSLMGGDTEAF
J gene: TRBJ2-2; V gene: TRBV5-4; CDR3 protein: ASSLDRTGEPF
J gene: TRBJ2-3; V gene: TRBV19; CDR3 protein: ASSIGLADWQY
J gene: TRBJ1-2; V gene: TRBV29-1; CDR3 protein: SVAQGSGYT
J gene: TRBJ1-5; V gene: TRBV19; CDR3 protein: ASSLTGTGGRNQPQH
J gene: TRBJ2-7; V gene: TRBV7-2; CDR3 protein: ASSPGWRSYEQY
J gene: TRBJ2-1; V gene: TRBV30; CDR3 protein: AWNPLAGALAEQF
J gene: TRBJ2-1; V gene: TRBV12-3/TRBV12-4; CDR3 protein: ASGGLGLAGIEQF
J gene: TRBJ2-3; V gene: TRBV7-2; CDR3 protein: ASSLNQEQY
J gene: TRBJ1-1; V gene: TRBV3-1; CDR3 protein: ASSQDWVNTEAF
J gene: TRBJ2-1; V gene: TRBV6-6; CDR3 protein: ASSYSTGFEF
J gene: TRBJ2-5; V gene: TRBV5-6; CDR3 protein: ASSFPGARGETQY
J gene: TRBJ2-3; V gene: TRBV5-1; CDR3 protein: ASSLAAGIGTDTQY
J gene: TRBJ2-3; V gene: TRBV9; CDR3 protein: ASSVAGVADTQY